A few counts support the clone carrying this TCR beta chain. Its specificity is unknown. The record originates from a study of T-cell reconstitution after alpha-beta-depleted transplantation in children. Study results and limitations: Where alpha-beta T cells came from about two months after transplant was reportedly several hundred expanded graft clones. Some patients showed high day-60 TCRbeta diversity, which derived from surviving recipient T cells and thymic progenitors. T-cell numbers and diversity, one year after transplant, stemmed largely from T cells that were newly produced.

Preparation of the TCRbeta library involved a method that used unique molecular identifiers. One entry per CDR3 protein, called by TCRdb with MiXCR from the PCR reads. The data contain 700,000 to 850,000 distinct CDR3 sequences, around 15% of them singletons. CDR1 and CDR2 (germline): GTSNPN, SVGIG (reference sequence). The CDR3 has 11 residues. Trimming cost V 7 bases and J 3 bases, with 6 bases left between them. The chain is built from TRBV30 and TRBJ2-2; D not certain. This material consisted of PBMCs, mostly from graft donor cells, taken 360 days after TCRalphabeta/CD19-depleted stem cell transplant. This TCR came from a male patient between 10 and 17 years old who had a stem cell transplant for acute lymphoblastic leukemia, so the T cells may come from the graft donor. CDR3 in DNA: TGTGCCTCGATTTACACCGGGGAGCTGTTTTTT. It is translated as CASIYTGELFF.